This T cell receptor (beta chain) was identified in a study of neurological immune-mediated disorders (dated by TCRdb to the late 2010s). General notes on the study: The study compared peripheral blood TCR-beta repertoires of HTLV-I-associated myelopathy (HAM/TSP) patients, multiple sclerosis patients and healthy controls using UMI-based sequencing. Longitudinal samples, technical triplicates and paired sorted CD4+ and CD8+ T-cell subsets, alongside PBMC samples, were included among the approximately 110 TCR-beta libraries. The cohort was made up of 60 to 75 subjects, consisting of around 14 HAM/TSP patients, about 35 multiple sclerosis patients and roughly 20 healthy controls.

This clonotype was observed at least ten times. Its recognized antigen is unknown. Per-base quality was not reported, and no clone a single base away is much larger than it. What the authors observed across the whole study: TCR clonal expansion was highest in HAM/TSP patients and lowest in MS patients, with MS patients falling below even healthy controls. Expanded clones from different subjects shared no identical CDR3 amino acid sequences, which suggests that TCR-beta repertoires were private in all groups.

Healthy controls were blood bank volunteers in Maryland, USA. For the unsorted PBMC libraries, 2 million PBMCs were stored in RNAlater at -80 degrees C until RNA extraction and were used to generate the libraries. Peripheral blood was subjected to Ficoll-Hypaque density gradient centrifugation to isolate PBMCs, which were then cryopreserved in liquid nitrogen. cDNA was synthesized by template-switch 5'RACE using a primer with a 10-nucleotide random unique molecular identifier that tagged each TCR transcript. Every sequencing run covered 15-18 subjects and yielded more than 160 million TCR-beta sequences. Total RNA was extracted with the RNeasy kit. Using the KAPA Real-time Library Amplification kit, TCR-beta VDJ regions were amplified with primers for the TCR constant region and the 5'RACE anchor. A first PCR added sample indexes and Illumina adaptors, after which a second PCR increased the library yield. After Ampure bead purification, the TCR product of roughly 650 bp was size-selected on a 2% E-gel SizeSelection system. Before pooling, library quality was checked on a Bioanalyzer, concentration was measured with Qubit, and libraries were quantified with the Kapa Library Quantification kit. Paired-end 2 x 150 bp sequencing of the libraries was performed on an Illumina HiSeq 2500. To increase sequence diversity, about 25-30% phiX was spiked into each library pool. As for how the authors treated the data: Quality-filtered reads were processed with the UMI-based MiGEC pipeline, and over 90% of raw TCR sequences were removed by the MiGEC pipeline during error correction. VDJ genes were aligned to IMGT germline references, and clonotypes were defined by unique CDR3 amino acid sequence plus V-J genes. VDJtools evaluated clonal expansion, Shannon diversity and CDR3 relatedness (CalcPairwiseDistances, ClusterSamples); CLCbio workbench built phylogenetic trees. Clones with at least 8 unique UMIs were defined as expanded, with this threshold being based on coefficient-of-variation modelling across technical triplicates. Using fastp trimming at Q25 and MiXCR clonotype assembly, TCRdb reanalyzed the public sequencing data and kept in-frame beta chains. Identical CDR3 proteins give one entry, which carries the most common genes and DNA. TCRdb's processing, not the authors' own work, is the source of the V and J calls. The sample includes about 29,000 distinct CDR3 sequences, with around an eighth observed a single time. The ten largest clonotypes hold roughly 5% of the sample.

Measured from the cysteine to the phenylalanine, the CDR3 is 13 residues long. Only the CDR3 portion is preserved as DNA: 39 bases, with reading frame beginning at the first base. Based on the germline V gene, the CDR1 and CDR2 sequences are SGDLS and YYNGEE. A distance of 10 bases separates the germline ends of V and J, which lose 2 bases and 5 bases respectively. The clonotype comes from a woman in her sixties or seventies in good health. The sequencing input was PBMCs. The chain is made from TRBV9 and TRBJ1-2, and the D gene may be TRBD1, 5 bases matching. The CDR3 region reads CASSVISGYGYTF. The DNA is TGTGCCAGCAGCGTTATTTCAGGGTATGGCTACACCTTC.